This TCR beta chain was identified in a study of control samples from healthy donors and cancer patients. The assay was immunoSEQ multiplex PCR, and TCRdb's table has in-frame clones only and misses some. Altogether 75,000 to 95,000 clones are present, 90% being singletons, with the ten largest covering about 4%. The CDR3 consists of 13 residues. Germline CDR1 reads SGHAT; CDR2 reads FQNNGV. With 2 bases removed from V and 5 bases from J, the gap between germline ends came to 9 bases. The TCR was taken from a woman younger than 35 in good health. This rearrangement joins TRBV11-2 to TRBJ1-1; possibly TRBD1 for D (5 bases). The sequenced sample consisted of blood. Here the CDR3 DNA reads TGTGCCAGCAGCTTATCGGACAAGACTGAAGCTTTCTTT. Residues: CASSLSDKTEAFF. Supplemented by reference TRBV11-2 and TRBJ1-1, the full variable domain reads EAGVAQSPRYKIIEKRQSVAFWCNPISGHATLYWYQQILGQGPKLLIQFQNNGVVDDSQLPKDRFSAERLKGVDSTLKIQPAKLEDSAVYLCASSLSDKTEAFFGQGTRLTVV.